This T cell receptor beta chain emerged from a study of regulatory T cells in long-lasting Graves disease. Study-level results: Having few samples may have compromised the accuracy.

As to time point: persistent/refractory GD, antithyroid drugs over 5 years with positive TRAb. Following extraction of RNA from PBMCs, that RNA was used to make the TCR library. CDR3 regions were amplified by Arm-PCR using iRepertoire HTBI primers to build TCR beta libraries. TCRdb re-analysed the multiplex PCR reads in MiXCR, keeping a single row per CDR3 protein. The sample has 350,000 to 500,000 distinct CDR3 sequences; roughly 21% are singletons. A remark on this clonotype: Its antigen is not identified.

In germline, CDR1 is SGHRS, CDR2 YFSETQ. The CDR3 loop spans 18 amino acids. With 2 bases removed from V and 0 bases from J, the gap between germline ends came to 19 bases. The chain links TRBV5-1 to TRBJ2-3, with D unclear. This specimen was peripheral blood mononuclear cells (PBMCs), taken when the disease was refractory, from a patient treated with antithyroid drugs. The source is a female donor with Graves disease. The DNA of the CDR3 is TGCGCCAGCAGCTTCGGTTCTGGCGGCCTCACTAGCACAGATACGCAGTATTTT. Residues: CASSFGSGGLTSTDTQYF.